This TCR beta chain derives from a study of blood T cell repertoires in COVID-19. Assay used: immunoSEQ multiplex PCR; TCRdb lists only in-frame clones, some missing. The profile shows about 190,000 clones, approximately 88% of them singletons. Those enrolled, adults aged 18 to 89 years, came from roughly 23 US areas. This CDR3 is 14 amino acids long. J was trimmed by 8 bases and V by 3 bases; bases with no gene match: 10. Germline V gene lookup returns CDR1 SGHRS and CDR2 YFSETQ. This clone was seen a handful of times. This TCR derives from a woman aged 25 to 39 who had recovered from COVID-19. The gene calls are TRBV5-1 and TRBJ1-2; 7 positions agree with TRBD1. The specimen sequenced was PBMCs or T cells enriched from blood (not recorded which). The DNA for the CDR3 is TGCGCCAGCAGCTCGGGACAGACTTTTGTGGGCTACACCTTC. It specifies CASSSGQTFVGYTF. Full variable domain (outside the CDR3, taken from reference TRBV5-1 and TRBJ1-2): KAGVTQTPRYLIKTRGQQVTLSCSPISGHRSVSWYQQTPGQGLQFLFEYFSETQRNKGNFPGRFSGRQFSNSRSEMNVSTLELGDSALYLCASSSGQTFVGYTFGSGTRLTVV.